This T cell receptor (beta chain) was observed in a study of shared clonotypes between healthy human individuals. Libraries were prepared by immunoSEQ multiplex PCR; TCRdb keeps only in-frame clonotypes and omits some of them. The sample lists under 2.5 million clones, roughly 92% seen once, with 0.37% in the top ten. This clone was counted between two and nine times. Germline-derived CDR1 and CDR2 are SGHRS and YFSETQ. CDR3 length equals 11 residues. Trimming removed 2 bases from V and 6 bases from J, with 2 bases in between. This sequence originates from a man aged 18 to 35 in good health. Some clones in this sample may be carry-over from other donors' samples. The J gene is TRBJ2-2, the V gene TRBV5-1; D gene unclear. The specimen sequenced was naive CD4+ T cells from PBMCs. Subset here: CD45RA+ positively selected. The CDR3 nucleotides are TGCGCCAGCAGCTTTTCCGGGGAGCTGTTTTTT. As protein: CASSFSGELFF. Combining the CDR3 with reference TRBV5-1 and TRBJ2-2 gives the whole variable domain KAGVTQTPRYLIKTRGQQVTLSCSPISGHRSVSWYQQTPGQGLQFLFEYFSETQRNKGNFPGRFSGRQFSNSRSEMNVSTLELGDSALYLCASSFSGELFFGEGSRLTVL.